The present TCR beta chain was sequenced within a study of blood T cell repertoires in COVID-19 (dated by TCRdb to about 2020). The study in broad terms: Samples from collaborators originated in the United States, Italy and Spain and spanned both the acute and convalescent phases of COVID-19. The samples were drawn from two sources: the first 160 participants of the ongoing ImmuneRACE study, and 1,000 to 1,500 subjects contributed by 6 global collaborators. The prospective study material was composed of cDNA or gDNA derived from T cells, B-cell-depleted T cells, or PBMCs. Deeply sampled blood TCRbeta repertoires from subjects exposed to, actively infected with, or recovered from COVID-19 were included in the dataset. The repertoires were made available in a free public database intended to serve as a resource for research on the immune response to SARS-CoV-2. The sample metadata nearly always contained a de-identified subject ID, COVID-19 status, age in years and sex. Where available, HLA class I and class II types were taken from metadata supplied by the sample provider and were not determined by assay-based typing. Broader findings and caveats from the paper: Clinical and demographic metadata were provided uncurated, with the amount varying by source and participant.

At one collaborating source in Seattle, patients were enrolled during active infection and were followed longitudinally through the course of disease. The collaborating institutions used their own protocols to collect whole blood in K2EDTA tubes. For TCRbeta analysis, collaborators shipped samples in one of three forms: frozen whole blood, isolated PBMCs, or DNA extracted from either of those sample types. TCRbeta CDR3 regions were amplified from genomic DNA using the immunoSEQ Assay, a bias-controlled multiplex PCR. The paper's data handling went like this. The number of nucleated cells in each sample was estimated by amplification of reference gene primers within the assay. To quantify the absolute abundance of each unique TCRbeta CDR3 rearrangement, sequence reads were collapsed and filtered. For each sample, productive Simpson clonality was calculated as the square root of Simpson's diversity index across productive rearrangements. TCRdb obtained this table from immuneACCESS and retained in-frame rearrangements with V and J assigned. These tables miss some clones; where compared with another copy, unresolved V genes account for less than half of the shortfall, and the remainder is unexplained. The V and J calls and the clone size are those of that table, but D and trimming were determined from the DNA. The sample table holds around 190,000 clones, of which roughly 80% were seen once. Jointly, the top ten make up 5.5% to 7% of the sample.

In this sample, this clone turned up a few times. Its antigen is not yet known. Base qualities are not recorded, but no much larger clone differs from it by a single base. Sequencing was done on a sample of peripheral blood. The source of this sequence is a woman aged 40 to 50 with COVID-19, enrolled during active disease.

CDR3 sequence: CASSFPGQGGTGELFF. The nucleotides read TGCGCCAGCAGCTTTCCGGGACAGGGAGGCACCGGGGAGCTGTTTTTT. The sequence joins TRBV4-1 to TRBJ2-2, with 9 junctional bases fitting TRBD1. Trimmed from V: 5 bases; trimmed from J: 4 bases; junction bases lacking a gene match: 8. From the cysteine up to the phenylalanine, the CDR3 has a length of 16 residues. The kept DNA is CDR3 alone, 48 bases in frame from the first base. Looking up the germline V gene yields CDR1 MGHRA and CDR2 YSYEKL.